This TCR beta chain was captured in a study of blood T cells in healthy people across ages (dated by TCRdb to 2015 to 2017). Some background on the complete study: Template switching captured roughly one uniquely barcoded TCR beta cDNA molecule per two T cells in model experiments. To track age-related changes in TCR beta repertoire diversity, the study relied on deep sequencing normalized with unique cDNA molecular identifiers. The donors were split into four age groups: young (average 16 years), middle-aged (39), aged (more than 60) and long-lived (about 82). Donors of different ages were randomly distributed across sequencing lanes to avoid experimental bias. For two donors (one aged 18 to 30 and one aged 80 or older), the study analyzed two additional independent replicas of 1 million unique cDNA reads from the same blood draw. Points the paper makes about the study in general: The CMV infection status of donors was not known, potentially confounding age-related changes in expanded clonotypes. Conclusive comparison of naive and antigen-experienced compartments was prevented by the profiling of bulk unsorted PBMCs. As age increased, observed TCR beta diversity per million T cells dropped in a roughly linear way, and a significant reduction was already evident by age about 40. There was a strong correlation between observed TCR beta diversity and the percentage of naive T cells measured by flow cytometry. Estimates of total diversity based on one million sequenced T cells were considered lower bounds and underestimates. Compared with the aged group, more naive CD4+ T cells, fewer expanded clones and increased TCR diversity were shown by the long-lived group, suggesting age selection.

The table lists this clonotype with many counts. This clone's antigen is unknown. No much larger clone is present one base from it, and per-base qualities are unavailable. Donors were about 36 systemically healthy Caucasian individuals from Russia aged roughly 6 to 90 years. Approximately 9.3 milliliters of peripheral blood were collected from each donor into EDTA-treated Vacutainer tubes. PBMCs were isolated by Ficoll-Paque density-gradient centrifugation, with at least 7 million obtained per sample. Trizol reagent was used to extract total RNA from the PBMCs, yielding at least 6 micrograms per sample. Naive CD45RAhigh/CD27high T cell percentages were measured by flow cytometry on a PBMC aliquot from every donor. Library generation was performed with 5' RACE. Sequenced on an Illumina HiSeq 2500. A second PCR of about 7 to 12 cycles was run with a J-beta primer mix and a sample-barcoded 5' primer. A unique molecular identifier was introduced onto each TCR beta cDNA molecule by a template-switch 5' adaptor carrying 12 random nucleotides. Each sample yielded at least 3 million CDR3-containing paired-end reads. First-strand cDNA synthesis was performed from all RNA using the Mint cDNA synthesis kit, with priming by a TRBC-specific oligonucleotide. Following uracil-DNA glycosylase treatment, all cDNA underwent a first 18-cycle PCR with the universal primers M1SS and BC2_uni_R. The study's processing was this. Normalization of each sample was performed by random selection of 1 million high-quality reads, each carrying a distinct molecular identifier. Reads sharing molecular identifiers were discarded rather than binned into consensus sequences. MiTCR, with a Q25 quality threshold and the strictest error-elimination algorithm, was used for CDR3 identification, clonotype clustering and error correction. A nonparametric unseen species model using Euler transformation provided a lower-bound estimate of total TCR beta diversity. The raw public reads went through TCRdb reprocessing: fastp at Q25, MiXCR clone calling, in-frame beta chains kept. Each record represents a unique CDR3 protein, reported with the most common genes and DNA among its rows. These V and J calls originate from TCRdb's pipeline instead of the authors' own analysis. Present in this sample are some 900,000 distinct CDR3 sequences, around 30% of which were seen just once. Of the sample, 17% is held by the ten largest clones.

The trim is 7 bases for V and 0 bases for J, with a gap of 10 bases between the germline ends. The CDR3 measures 13 amino acids from cysteine to phenylalanine. Kept here is only the CDR3 DNA, which spans 39 bases and is read in frame from base 1. CDR1 and CDR2, looked up from the germline V gene, are SQVTM and ANQGSEA. The TCR originated in a woman aged 80 or over in good health. The sequence is built from TRBV29-1 and TRBJ2-1; the D segment could be TRBD1, given 5 matching bases. The sequenced material came from blood. The nucleotide sequence is given as TGCAGCGCCGACAGTGGCTCCTACAATGAGCAGTTCTTC. Its coded protein is CSADSGSYNEQFF.